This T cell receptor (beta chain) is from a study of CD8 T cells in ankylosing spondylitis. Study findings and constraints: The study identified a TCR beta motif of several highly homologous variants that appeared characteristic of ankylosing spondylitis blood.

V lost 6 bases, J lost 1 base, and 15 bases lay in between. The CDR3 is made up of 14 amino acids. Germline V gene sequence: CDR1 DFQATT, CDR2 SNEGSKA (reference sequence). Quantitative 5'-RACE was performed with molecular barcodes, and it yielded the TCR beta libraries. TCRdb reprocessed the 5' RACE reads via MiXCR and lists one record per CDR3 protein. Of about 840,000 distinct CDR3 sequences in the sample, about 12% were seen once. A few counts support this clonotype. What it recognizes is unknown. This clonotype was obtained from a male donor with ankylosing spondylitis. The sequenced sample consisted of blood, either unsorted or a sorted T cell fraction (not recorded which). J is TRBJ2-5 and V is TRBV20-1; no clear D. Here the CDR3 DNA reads TGCAGTGCCAACCGGGCACCCTTCCAAGAGACCCAGTACTTC. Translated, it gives CSANRAPFQETQYF.